This T cell receptor (beta chain) was found in a study of cytomegalovirus exposure and HLA in healthy donors. For the study at large: About 80 million unique TCRs from HLA-typed donors made up an early data release.

This CDR3 region has 14 residues. Per the germline V gene, CDR1 is GTSNPN and CDR2 is SVGIG (reference sequence). Deletions cut 4 bases from V and 3 bases from J, with 16 bases between. Regarding the study as a whole: The authors judged a highly shared variant cluster likely a sequencing artifact. Altogether, 164 TCR beta chains were recorded as cytomegalovirus-associated.

In the case of this clone: The antigen remains undetermined.

Researchers ran the PCR with 60 Vbeta and 13 Jbeta primers. Measured with immunoSEQ multiplex PCR; TCRdb has only the in-frame clones, and not every one. The sample includes some 140,000 clones, 80% of them seen just once. The chain couples TRBV30 to TRBJ2-7; tentative D call: TRBD2 (5 bases). This receptor was obtained from a young man in good health and CMV-seronegative. The sequenced sample was PBMCs. CDR3 in DNA: TGTGCCTGGACCGACCCCGGACTTAACTACGAGCAGTACTTC. Protein: CAWTDPGLNYEQYF.